The rows below give T cell receptor beta chains drawn from one sample of a study of control samples from healthy donors and cancer patients. The data were produced by immunoSEQ multiplex PCR, yet TCRdb's version contains in-frame clones alone and is incomplete. Seen here are roughly 100,000 clones, about 91% observed once, and the top ten hold under 3%. Sequenced sample: blood. These receptor sequences come from a woman in her late teens or twenties in good health. CDR3s include the opening cysteine and the closing phenylalanine or tryptophan.

J,V,CDR3
TRBJ2-1,TRBV7-6,CASSLGGLAAYNEQFF
TRBJ1-2,TRBV28,CASLTENYGYTF
TRBJ2-1,TRBV6-5,CASSSDSGGRYNEQFF
TRBJ2-1,TRBV24-1,CATSDTGADGYNEQFF
TRBJ2-7,TRBV7-9,CASSSEPTGWLNIYEQYF
TRBJ2-4,TRBV10-2,CASRGSTEARNIQYF
TRBJ1-2,TRBV6-5,CASSYEGGYTF
TRBJ2-7,TRBV4-1,CASSHRTGGYYEQYF
TRBJ2-1,TRBV24-1,CATSALNEQFF
TRBJ2-5,TRBV19,CASSIGTGRETQYF
TRBJ1-1,TRBV12-3/TRBV12-4,CASSKGGNTEAFF
TRBJ1-3,TRBV30,CAWSRDSGSLTGNTIYF
TRBJ1-2,TRBV6-5,CASRNTENYGYTF
TRBJ1-6,TRBV5-1,CASSLEGQGRSPLHF
TRBJ2-1,TRBV29-1,CSLQGGDLAGGYNEQFF
TRBJ1-1,TRBV16,CASSQLRTEAFF
TRBJ2-7,TRBV10-3,CAISLPGTSGRSYEQYF
TRBJ2-1,TRBV24-1,CATSDPRPGLGNNEQFF
TRBJ2-3,TRBV19,CASKLGGSSTDTQYF